The count of the clone carrying this T cell receptor (beta chain) is one. The data stem from a study of blood T cell repertoires in COVID-19. Turning to the study itself: From the United States, Italy and Spain came samples of acute and convalescent COVID-19.

Per germline, CDR1 KGHDR and CDR2 SFDVKD. The CDR3 spans 13 residues. V was clipped by 5 bases and J by 1 base, with 6 bases between them. Per the study methods: Quantification of nucleated cells was approximated via reference gene primer amplification. The repertoire was sequenced with immunoSEQ multiplex PCR; TCRdb's copy has only in-frame clones and lacks some. That table furnishes V, J and clone size, whereas the DNA furnished D and trimming. The data contain under 200,000 clones, 84% of them singletons. In the 2 weeks before study entry, exposed participants met a COVID-19 case, which was PCR-confirmed or clinician-diagnosed.

The material sequenced was PBMCs or T cells enriched from blood (not recorded which). This TCR derives from a young woman who had been exposed to COVID-19. The chain employs TRBV24-1 and TRBJ2-3, with D unresolved. This CDR3 reads CATSGPGTDTQYF. CDR3 coding DNA: TGTGCCACCAGTGGCCCAGGCACAGATACGCAGTATTTT.